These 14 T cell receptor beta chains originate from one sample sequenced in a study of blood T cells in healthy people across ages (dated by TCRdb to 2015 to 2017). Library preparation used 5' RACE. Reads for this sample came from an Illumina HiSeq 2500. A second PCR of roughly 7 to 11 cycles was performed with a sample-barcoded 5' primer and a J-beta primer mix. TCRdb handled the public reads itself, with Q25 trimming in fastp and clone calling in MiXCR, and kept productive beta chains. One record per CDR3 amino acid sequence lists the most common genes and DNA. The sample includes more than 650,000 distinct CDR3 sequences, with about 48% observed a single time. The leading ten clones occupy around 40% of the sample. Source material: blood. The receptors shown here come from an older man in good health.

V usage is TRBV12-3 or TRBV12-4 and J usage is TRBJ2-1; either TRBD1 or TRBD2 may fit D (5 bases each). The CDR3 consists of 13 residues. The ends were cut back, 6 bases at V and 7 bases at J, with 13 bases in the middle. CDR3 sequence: CASSPGDLNEQFF. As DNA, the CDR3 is TGTGCCAGCAGCCCCGGGGACCTAAATGAGCAGTTCTTC.

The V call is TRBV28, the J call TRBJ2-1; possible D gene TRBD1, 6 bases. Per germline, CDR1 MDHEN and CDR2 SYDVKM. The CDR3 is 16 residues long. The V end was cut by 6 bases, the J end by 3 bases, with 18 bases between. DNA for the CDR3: TGTGCCAGCAGGCCATCCACAGGGCAGGGCTACAATGAGCAGTTCTTC. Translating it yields CASRPSTGQGYNEQFF.

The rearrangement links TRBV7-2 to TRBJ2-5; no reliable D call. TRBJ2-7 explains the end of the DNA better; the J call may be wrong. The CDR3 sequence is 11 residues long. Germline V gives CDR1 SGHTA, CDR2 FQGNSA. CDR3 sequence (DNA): TGTGCCAGCAGCGAGCAATACGAGCAGTACTTC. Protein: CASSEQYEQYF.

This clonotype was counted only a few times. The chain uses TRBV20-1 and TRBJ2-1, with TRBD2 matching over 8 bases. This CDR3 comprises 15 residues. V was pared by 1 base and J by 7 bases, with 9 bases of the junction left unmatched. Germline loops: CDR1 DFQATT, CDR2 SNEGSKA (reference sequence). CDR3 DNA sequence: TGCAGTGCTAGAGTCGGTCGCGGGAGGTCGAATGAGCAGTTCTTC. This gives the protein CSARVGRGRSNEQFF.

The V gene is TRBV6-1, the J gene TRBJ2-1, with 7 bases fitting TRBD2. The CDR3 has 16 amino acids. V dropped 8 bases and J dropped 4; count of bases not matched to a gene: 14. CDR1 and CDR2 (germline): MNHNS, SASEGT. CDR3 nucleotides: TGTGCCAGCGGGTCGGAGCGGGGCCGGGGGTACAATGAGCAGTTCTTC. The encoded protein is CASGSERGRGYNEQFF.

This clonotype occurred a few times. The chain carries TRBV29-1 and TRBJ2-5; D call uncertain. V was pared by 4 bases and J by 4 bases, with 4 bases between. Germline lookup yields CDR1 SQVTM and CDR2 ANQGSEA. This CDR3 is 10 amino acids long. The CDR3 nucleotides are TGCAGCGTTGCTGCAGAGACCCAGTACTTC. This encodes CSVAAETQYF.

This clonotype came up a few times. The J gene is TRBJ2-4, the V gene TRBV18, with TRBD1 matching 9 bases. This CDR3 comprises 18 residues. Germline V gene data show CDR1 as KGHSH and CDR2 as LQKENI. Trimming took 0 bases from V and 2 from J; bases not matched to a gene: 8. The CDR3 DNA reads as TGTGCCAGCTCACCACCGAGTCCGGGACAGGGTTCCAAAAACATTCAGTACTTC. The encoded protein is CASSPPSPGQGSKNIQYF.

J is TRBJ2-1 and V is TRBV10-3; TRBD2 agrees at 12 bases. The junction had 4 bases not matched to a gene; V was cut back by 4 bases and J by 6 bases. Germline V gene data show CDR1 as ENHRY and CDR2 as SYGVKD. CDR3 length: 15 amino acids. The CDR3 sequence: CAISGTSGAFNEQFF. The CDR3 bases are TGTGCCATCAGTGGGACTAGCGGGGCATTCAATGAGCAGTTCTTC.

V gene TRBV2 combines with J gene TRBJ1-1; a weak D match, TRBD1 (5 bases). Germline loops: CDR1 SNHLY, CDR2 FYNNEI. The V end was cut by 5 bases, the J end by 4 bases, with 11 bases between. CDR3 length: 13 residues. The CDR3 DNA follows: TGTGCCAGCAGTCGTACAGGATTCACTGAAGCTTTCTTT. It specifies CASSRTGFTEAFF.

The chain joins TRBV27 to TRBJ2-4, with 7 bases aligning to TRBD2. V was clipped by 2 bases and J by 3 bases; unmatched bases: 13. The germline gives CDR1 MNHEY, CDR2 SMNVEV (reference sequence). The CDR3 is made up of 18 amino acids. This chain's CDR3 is CASSLRVVGGGSKNIQYF. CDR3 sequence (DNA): TGTGCCAGCAGTTTACGAGTCGTGGGGGGGGGAAGCAAAAACATTCAGTACTTC.

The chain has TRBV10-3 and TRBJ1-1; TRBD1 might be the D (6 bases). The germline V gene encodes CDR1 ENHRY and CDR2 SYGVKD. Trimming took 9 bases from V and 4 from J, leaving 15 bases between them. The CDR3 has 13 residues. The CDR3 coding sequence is TGTGCCATACAGGGCCGATCTTCCACTGAAGCTTTCTTT. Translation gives CAIQGRSSTEAFF.

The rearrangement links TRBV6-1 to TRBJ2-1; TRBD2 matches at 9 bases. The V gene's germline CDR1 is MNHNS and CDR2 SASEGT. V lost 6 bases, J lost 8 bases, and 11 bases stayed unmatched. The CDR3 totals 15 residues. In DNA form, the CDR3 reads TGTGCCAGCAGGGGAGCGGGAGGCCGTAGGGATGAGCAGTTCTTC. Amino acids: CASRGAGGRRDEQFF.

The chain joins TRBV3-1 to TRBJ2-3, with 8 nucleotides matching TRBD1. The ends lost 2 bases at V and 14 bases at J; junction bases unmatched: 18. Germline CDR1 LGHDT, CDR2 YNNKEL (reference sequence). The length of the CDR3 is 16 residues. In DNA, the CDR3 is TGTGCCAGCAGCCAACGGGACAGGCCACTGCACAGATACGCGTATTTT. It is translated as CASSQRDRPLHRYAYF.

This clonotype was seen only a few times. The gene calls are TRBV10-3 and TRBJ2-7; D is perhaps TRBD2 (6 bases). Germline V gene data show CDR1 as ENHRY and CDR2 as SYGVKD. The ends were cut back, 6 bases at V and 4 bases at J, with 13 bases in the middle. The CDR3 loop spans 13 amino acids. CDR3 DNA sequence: TGTGCCATCAGCGGGAGAAACGTATACGAGCAGTACTTC. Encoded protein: CAISGRNVYEQYF.